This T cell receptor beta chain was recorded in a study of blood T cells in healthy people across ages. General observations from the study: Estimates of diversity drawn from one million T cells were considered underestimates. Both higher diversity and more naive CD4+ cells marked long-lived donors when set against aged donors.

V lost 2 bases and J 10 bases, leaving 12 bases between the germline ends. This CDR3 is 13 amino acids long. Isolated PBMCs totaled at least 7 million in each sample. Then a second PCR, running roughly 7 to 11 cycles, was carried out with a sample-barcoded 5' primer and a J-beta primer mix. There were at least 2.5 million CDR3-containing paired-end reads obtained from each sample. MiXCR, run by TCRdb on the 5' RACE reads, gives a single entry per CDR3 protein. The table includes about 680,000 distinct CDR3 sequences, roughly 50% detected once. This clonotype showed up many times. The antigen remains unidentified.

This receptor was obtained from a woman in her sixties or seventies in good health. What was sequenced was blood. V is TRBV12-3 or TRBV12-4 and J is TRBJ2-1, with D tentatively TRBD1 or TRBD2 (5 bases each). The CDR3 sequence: CASSLLGTAEQFF. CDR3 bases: TGTGCCAGCAGTTTATTAGGGACGGCCGAGCAGTTCTTC.